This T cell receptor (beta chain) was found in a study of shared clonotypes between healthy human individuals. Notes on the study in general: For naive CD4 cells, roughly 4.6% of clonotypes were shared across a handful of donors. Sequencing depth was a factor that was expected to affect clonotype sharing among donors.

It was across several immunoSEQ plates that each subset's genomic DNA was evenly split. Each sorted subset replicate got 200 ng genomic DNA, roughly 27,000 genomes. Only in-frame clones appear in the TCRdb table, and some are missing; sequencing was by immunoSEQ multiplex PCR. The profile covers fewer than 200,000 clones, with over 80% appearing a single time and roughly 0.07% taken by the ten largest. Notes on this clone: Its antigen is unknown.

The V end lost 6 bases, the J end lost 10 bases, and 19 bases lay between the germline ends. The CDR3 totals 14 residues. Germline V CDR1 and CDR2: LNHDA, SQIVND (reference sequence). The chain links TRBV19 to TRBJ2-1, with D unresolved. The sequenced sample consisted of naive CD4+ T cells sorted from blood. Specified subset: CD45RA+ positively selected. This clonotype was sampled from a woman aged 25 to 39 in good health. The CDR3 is CASRDQTARREQFF. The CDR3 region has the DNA TGTGCCAGTAGGGATCAAACAGCGAGGCGGGAGCAGTTCTTC.